The entry that follows covers one T cell receptor (beta chain) sequence. In the study's own analysis: Using reference gene primer amplification, nucleated cell counts were estimated. Profiling relied on immunoSEQ multiplex PCR, and the TCRdb table lists in-frame clones only, not all of them. V and J calls plus clone size are reproduced from that table; the DNA served to infer D and trimming. The sample records around 78,000 clones, approximately 90% being singletons. Trimming shortened V by 4 bases and J by 4 bases, and 13 bases separated the two germline ends. The germline V gene has CDR1 SNHLY and CDR2 FYNNEI. This CDR3 spans 15 amino acids. This specimen belongs to a study of blood T cell repertoires in COVID-19. Study background: Researchers got acute and convalescent COVID-19 samples from the United States, Italy and Spain. PBMCs, B-cell-depleted T cells, or T cells provided the cDNA or gDNA that made up the material.

The study assigned cohorts using participant-reported clinical history. The sequence was collected from a woman between 45 and 65 years old with acute COVID-19. The source material was PBMCs or T cells enriched from blood (not recorded which). The rearrangement uses TRBV2 and TRBJ2-2; D is unresolved. The CDR3 loop is CASSGNSYSTGELFF. CDR3 sequence (DNA): TGTGCCAGCAGTGGAAATTCATATAGCACCGGGGAGCTGTTTTTT.